One sample yielded the 20 T cell receptor beta chains listed below, sequenced in a study of CD8+ T cells in alopecia areata. Treatment specified: oral pan-JAK inhibitor, 5-10 mg twice daily. Extraction and reverse transcription of RNA yielded cDNA as the sequencing template. Generated by immunoSEQ multiplex PCR, the TCRdb table keeps only in-frame clones and is missing some. The repertoire holds about 200,000 clones, with roughly three fifths as singletons. Sequences were derived from CD4+ T cells sorted from blood, sampled at week 4, from a patient treated with tofacitinib. The receptors were sampled from a human donor with alopecia areata.

A single count supports this clone. The chain employs TRBV5-1 and TRBJ1-6, with D possibly TRBD1 on 6 matching bases. The CDR3 length is 20 residues. V was trimmed by 0 bases and J by 7 bases, leaving 26 bases between them. Germline V lookup: CDR1 SGHRS, CDR2 YFSETQ. For the CDR3, the DNA is TGCGCCAGCAGCTTGGGTACTAATTTATTACAGGGTCCTTGGAATTCACCCCTCCACTTT. This sequence encodes CASSLGTNLLQGPWNSPLHF.

The genes are TRBV25-1 and TRBJ1-6; D perhaps matches TRBD1 (5 bases). The V gene lost 8 bases and the J gene lost 6 bases, with 14 bases spanning the gap. Germline CDR1 reads MGHDK; CDR2 reads SYGVNS. This CDR3 is 14 amino acids long. This CDR3 is CASGRGTINSPLHF. The CDR3 DNA sequence: TGTGCCAGCGGAAGGGGTACAATTAATTCACCCCTCCACTTT.

The J gene is TRBJ2-3, the V gene TRBV9; either TRBD1 or TRBD2 may fit D (6 bases each). Germline loops: CDR1 SGDLS, CDR2 YYNGEE. Trimming took off 3 bases at V and 0 bases at J, with 11 bases between the two ends. The CDR3 extends over 15 amino acids. CDR3 DNA sequence: TGTGCCAGCAGCGCGGGGGCGCTCAGCACAGATACGCAGTATTTT. Its protein product is CASSAGALSTDTQYF. Full variable domain (rest looked up from reference TRBV9 and TRBJ2-3): DSGVTQTPKHLITATGQRVTLRCSPRSGDLSVYWYQQSLDQGLQFLIQYYNGEERAKGNILERFSAQQFPDLHSELNLSSLELGDSALYFCASSAGALSTDTQYFGPGTRLTVL.

The rearrangement joins TRBV7-9 to TRBJ1-2, with unresolved D. CDR1 is SEHNR, CDR2 FQNEAQ, per germline (reference sequence). The CDR3 loop spans 16 amino acids. Trimming left V 1 base short and J 3 bases short, with 15 bases between. This CDR3 is CASSLGVSPVHYGYTF. Written as DNA, the CDR3 is TGTGCCAGCAGCTTAGGAGTCTCACCAGTACACTATGGCTACACCTTC.

The chain carries TRBV7-2 and TRBJ2-6; no definite D call. The CDR3 is 16 residues long. Trimming stripped 1 base from V and 0 bases from J, with 7 bases between. From germline, CDR1 is SGHTA and CDR2 FQGNSA. The CDR3 is CASSLDSLSGANVLTF. CDR3 sequence (DNA): TGTGCCAGCAGCTTAGATAGCCTCTCTGGGGCCAACGTCCTGACTTTC.

The chain joins TRBV11-3 to TRBJ2-5; 12 positions agree with TRBD2. Germline lookup yields CDR1 SGHNT and CDR2 YENEEA. J gave up 0 bases and V 1 base, and 0 bases lay outside the gene matches. The CDR3 is 16 residues long. The CDR3: CASSLGLAGDQETQYF. Written as DNA, the CDR3 is TGTGCCAGCAGCTTAGGACTAGCGGGGGACCAAGAGACCCAGTACTTC.

This chain uses TRBV27 with TRBJ1-2; D remains ambiguous. The V gene lost 6 bases and the J gene lost 4 bases, with 15 bases spanning the gap. The V gene's germline CDR1 is MNHEY and CDR2 SMNVEV (reference sequence). The CDR3 runs 14 residues. This CDR3 is CASRRDGRAYGYTF. CDR3 nucleotides: TGTGCCAGCAGGAGAGACGGGCGGGCCTATGGCTACACCTTC.

The chain employs TRBV30 and TRBJ2-3, with D uncertain. The V and J ends lost 0 bases and 3 bases respectively, with 13 bases between them. The CDR3 runs to 15 residues. Germline V gene sequence: CDR1 GTSNPN, CDR2 SVGIG (reference sequence). For the CDR3, the DNA is TGTGCCTGGAGTGTACGGTTGACGAGGACAGATACGCAGTATTTT. Amino acids: CAWSVRLTRTDTQYF.

The count of this clone is one. The V gene is TRBV29-1, the J gene TRBJ2-7; D might be TRBD2 (5 bases). There are 12 residues in the CDR3. The V and J ends lost 6 bases and 2 bases respectively, with 11 bases between them. Germline V gives CDR1 SQVTM, CDR2 ANQGSEA. As DNA, the CDR3 is TGCAGCGTGAGTGACGGGACCTACGAGCAGTACTTC. This encodes CSVSDGTYEQYF.

This sequence joins TRBV29-1 and TRBJ1-1, with D possibly TRBD1 on 6 matching bases. The CDR3 loop spans 13 amino acids. CDR1 and CDR2 from the germline V gene are SQVTM and ANQGSEA. Trimming shortened V by 6 bases and J by 3 bases, and 14 bases separated the two germline ends. The CDR3 reads CSVLRGADTEAFF. CDR3 nucleotides: TGCAGCGTCCTCCGGGGGGCTGACACTGAAGCTTTCTTT.

The chain links TRBV5-1 to TRBJ2-5, with D possibly matching TRBD1 (6 bases). V gave up 1 base and J gave up 1 base, with 8 bases separating them. From germline, CDR1 is SGHRS and CDR2 YFSETQ. The CDR3 runs 14 residues. Here the CDR3 reads CASSLTGFQETQYF. CDR3 nucleotides: TGCGCCAGCAGCTTGACAGGGTTCCAAGAGACCCAGTACTTC. Based on the CDR3 plus reference TRBV5-1 and TRBJ2-5, the full variable domain is KAGVTQTPRYLIKTRGQQVTLSCSPISGHRSVSWYQQTPGQGLQFLFEYFSETQRNKGNFPGRFSGRQFSNSRSEMNVSTLELGDSALYLCASSLTGFQETQYFGPGTRLLVL.

The chain recombines TRBV2 with TRBJ1-2; 11 bases match TRBD1. Germline lookup yields CDR1 SNHLY and CDR2 FYNNEI. The CDR3 spans 15 residues. With V trimmed by 6 bases and J by 5 bases, 8 bases remained unmatched. CDR3: CASRAGQGARYGYTF. Here the CDR3 DNA reads TGTGCCAGCAGAGCTGGACAGGGGGCGAGATATGGCTACACCTTC.

Worth noting for this clone: Other DNA sequences of this sample code for an identical CDR3. The gene calls are TRBV28 and TRBJ2-7; tentatively, D is TRBD1 (6 bases). Germline assignment: CDR1 MDHEN and CDR2 SYDVKM. The CDR3 has 13 residues. V was shortened by 5 bases and J by 1 base, with 9 bases between the two germline ends. The CDR3 nucleotides are TGTGCCAGCAGTCCCGGACAGTCCTACGAGCAGTACTTC. It yields the protein CASSPGQSYEQYF.

V gene TRBV7-9 combines with J gene TRBJ1-6; D is undetermined. Deletions cut 8 bases from V and 7 bases from J, with 9 bases between. The CDR3 contains 12 residues. In germline, CDR1 is SEHNR, CDR2 FQNEAQ (reference sequence). The CDR3 spells CASSRSNSPLHF. For the CDR3, the DNA is TGTGCCAGCTCCCGGTCGAATTCACCCCTCCACTTT.

In this sample, this clone turned up a few times. This chain connects TRBV7-9 to TRBJ1-1; D is perhaps TRBD1 (5 bases). The V end lost 3 bases, the J end lost 0 bases, and 11 bases lay between the germline ends. The CDR3 covers 15 residues. Germline CDR1 SEHNR, CDR2 FQNEAQ (reference sequence). As DNA, the CDR3 is TGTGCCAGCAGCTTGTCAGGGCTCATGAACACTGAAGCTTTCTTT. Translation gives CASSLSGLMNTEAFF.

This chain connects TRBV29-1 to TRBJ1-2; 7 bases line up with TRBD1. This CDR3 is built from 12 residues. Germline-derived CDR1 and CDR2 are SQVTM and ANQGSEA. The V and J ends lost 7 bases and 4 bases, in that order; junction bases with no gene match: 6. As DNA, the CDR3 is TGCAGCGCAACGACAGGGAGCTATGGCTACACCTTC. This gives the protein CSATTGSYGYTF.

This clone has a handful of counts. The chain joins TRBV29-1 to TRBJ2-1; 8 bases agree with TRBD2. Per germline, CDR1 SQVTM and CDR2 ANQGSEA. CDR3 length: 12 amino acids. The ends lost 4 bases at V and 6 bases at J; junction bases unmatched: 2. CDR3 nucleotides: TGCAGCGTTGCCACTAGCGGCAATGAGCAGTTCTTC. It encodes CSVATSGNEQFF.

This clone was recorded once. CDR3 amino acids: CASSFAGRGWTEAFF. DNA of the CDR3: TGTGCCAGCAGCTTTGCAGGGAGGGGGTGGACTGAAGCTTTCTTT. The rearrangement links TRBV5-6 to TRBJ1-1, with D possibly matching TRBD1 (6 bases). Germline CDR1 and CDR2: SGHDT and YYEEEE. The CDR3 runs 15 residues. Trimming took 2 bases from V and 5 from J, leaving 16 bases between them.

The chain links TRBV2 to TRBJ2-5; 9 bases align to TRBD2. Germline CDR1 SNHLY, CDR2 FYNNEI. Losses at the gene ends were 9 bases for V and 1 base for J; bases not matched to a gene: 6. The CDR3 is 14 amino acids. As DNA, the CDR3 is TGTGCCAGAGACCTTAGCGGGGGCCAAGAGACCCAGTACTTC. Its protein is CARDLSGGQETQYF.

The rearrangement links TRBV4-2 to TRBJ2-7; possible D gene TRBD2, 5 bases. The CDR3 spans 17 residues. CDR1 is LGHNA and CDR2 is YNFKEQ in the germline V gene. The V end lost 1 base, the J end lost 2 bases, and 18 bases lay between the germline ends. CDR3 nucleotide sequence: TGTGCCAGCAGCCAAGGCGTCTGGCGGACTCAAACCTACGAGCAGTACTTC. Translated: CASSQGVWRTQTYEQYF.